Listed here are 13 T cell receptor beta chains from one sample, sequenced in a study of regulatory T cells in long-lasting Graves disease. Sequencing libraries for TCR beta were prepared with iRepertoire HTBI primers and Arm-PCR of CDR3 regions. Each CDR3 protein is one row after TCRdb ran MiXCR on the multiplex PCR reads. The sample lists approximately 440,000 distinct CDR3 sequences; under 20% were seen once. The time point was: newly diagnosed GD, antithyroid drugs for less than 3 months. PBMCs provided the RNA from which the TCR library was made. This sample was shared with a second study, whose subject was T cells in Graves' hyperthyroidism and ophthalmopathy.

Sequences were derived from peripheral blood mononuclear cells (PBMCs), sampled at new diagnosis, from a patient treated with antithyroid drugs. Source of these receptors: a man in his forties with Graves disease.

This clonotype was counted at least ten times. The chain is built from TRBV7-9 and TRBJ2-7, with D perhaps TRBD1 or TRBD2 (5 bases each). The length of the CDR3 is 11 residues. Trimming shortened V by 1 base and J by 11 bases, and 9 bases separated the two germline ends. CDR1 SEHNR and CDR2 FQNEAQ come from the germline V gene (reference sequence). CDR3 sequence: CASSLGGSKYF. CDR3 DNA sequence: TGTGCCAGCAGCTTAGGGGGGAGCAAGTACTTC. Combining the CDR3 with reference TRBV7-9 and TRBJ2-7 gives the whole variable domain DTGVSQNPRHKITKRGQNVTFRCDPISEHNRLYWYRQTLGQGPEFLTYFQNEAQLEKSRLLSDRFSAERPKGSFSTLEIQRTEQGDSAMYLCASSLGGSKYFGPGTRLTVT.

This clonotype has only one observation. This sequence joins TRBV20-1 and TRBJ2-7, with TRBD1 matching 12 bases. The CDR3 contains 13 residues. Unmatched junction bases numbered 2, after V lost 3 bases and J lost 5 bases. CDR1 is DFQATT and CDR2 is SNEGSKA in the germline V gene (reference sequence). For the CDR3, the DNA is TGCAGTGCTAGGGGACAGGGGGCCGACGAGCAGTACTTC. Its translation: CSARGQGADEQYF.

The CDR3 DNA is TGTGCCAGCGGGGCCACGGGGGAGCAGCCCCAGCATTTT. Translated: CASGATGEQPQHF. The chain combines TRBV25-1 with TRBJ1-5, with a possible D match to TRBD1 (5 bases). There are 13 residues in the CDR3. Germline CDR1 is MGHDK and CDR2 is SYGVNS. V lost 8 bases, J lost 7 bases, and 15 bases lay in between.

CDR3 amino acids: CASSFWDRGLDNQPQHF. The DNA for the CDR3 is TGTGCCAGCAGTTTTTGGGACAGGGGGCTCGACAATCAGCCCCAGCATTTT. The chain is built from TRBV5-6 and TRBJ1-5; TRBD1 agrees at 12 bases. V shed 5 bases and J 3 bases; nucleotides not matched to a gene: 9. Germline V CDR1 and CDR2: SGHDT, YYEEEE. CDR3 length: 17 residues.

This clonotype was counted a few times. The CDR3 bases are TGTGCCAGCAGCCCACCGACAGGAGCGAACACCGGGGAGCTGTTTTTT. Translated: CASSPPTGANTGELFF. The V call is TRBV5-6, the J call TRBJ2-2; the D gene is possibly TRBD1 (6 bases). The CDR3 spans 16 residues. V lost 4 bases, J lost 0 bases, and 13 bases lay in between. The germline gives CDR1 SGHDT, CDR2 YYEEEE. Looking up the rest from reference TRBV5-6 and TRBJ2-2 gives the full variable domain: DAGVTQSPTHLIKTRGQQVTLRCSPKSGHDTVSWYQQALGQGPQFIFQYYEEEERQRGNFPDRFSGHQFPNYSSELNVNALLLGDSALYLCASSPPTGANTGELFFGEGSRLTVL.

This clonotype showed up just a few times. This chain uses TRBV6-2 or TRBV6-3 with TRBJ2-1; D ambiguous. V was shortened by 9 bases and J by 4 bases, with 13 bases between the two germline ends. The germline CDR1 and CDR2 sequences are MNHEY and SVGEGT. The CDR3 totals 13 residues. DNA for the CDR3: TGTGCCAGTGTGGATAACGGGTACAATGAGCAGTTCTTC. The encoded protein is CASVDNGYNEQFF.

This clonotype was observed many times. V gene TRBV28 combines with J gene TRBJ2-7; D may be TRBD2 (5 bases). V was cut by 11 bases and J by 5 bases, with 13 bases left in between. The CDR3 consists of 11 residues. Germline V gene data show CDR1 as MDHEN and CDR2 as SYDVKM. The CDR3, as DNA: TGTGCCGTTAGAGGGAACCACGAGCAGTACTTC. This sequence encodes CAVRGNHEQYF.

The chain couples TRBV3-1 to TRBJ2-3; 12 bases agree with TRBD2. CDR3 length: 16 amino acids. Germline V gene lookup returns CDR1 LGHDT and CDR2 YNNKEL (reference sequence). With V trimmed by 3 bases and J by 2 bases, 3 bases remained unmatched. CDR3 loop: CASSHGLAGLTDTQYF. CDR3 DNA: TGTGCCAGCAGCCACGGACTAGCGGGGCTCACAGATACGCAGTATTTT.

The CDR3 sequence is CASSLSGIITYEQYF. The CDR3 nucleotides are TGTGCCAGCAGTTTGAGCGGGATCATAACCTACGAGCAGTACTTC. The chain is built from TRBV28 and TRBJ2-7, with 7 bases aligning to TRBD2. The junction had 7 bases not matched to a gene; V was cut back by 3 bases and J by 2 bases. CDR3 length: 15 amino acids. Germline CDR1 is MDHEN and CDR2 is SYDVKM.

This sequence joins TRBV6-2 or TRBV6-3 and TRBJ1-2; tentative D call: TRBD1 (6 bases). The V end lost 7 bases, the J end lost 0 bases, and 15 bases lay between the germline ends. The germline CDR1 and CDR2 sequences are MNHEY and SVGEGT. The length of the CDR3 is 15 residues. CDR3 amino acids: CASTMIGGANYGYTF. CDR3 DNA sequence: TGTGCCAGCACCATGATAGGGGGAGCTAACTATGGCTACACCTTC.

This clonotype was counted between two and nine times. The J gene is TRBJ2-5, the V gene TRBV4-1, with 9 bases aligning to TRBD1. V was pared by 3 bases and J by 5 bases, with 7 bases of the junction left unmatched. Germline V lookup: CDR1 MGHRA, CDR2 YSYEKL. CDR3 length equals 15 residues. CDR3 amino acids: CASSQATGGRETQYF. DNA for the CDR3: TGCGCCAGCAGCCAGGCAACAGGGGGCCGGGAGACCCAGTACTTC.

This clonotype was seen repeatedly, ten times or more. The CDR3 reads CASSLSGQSGGGYTF. CDR3 DNA: TGTGCCAGCAGCTTATCGGGACAGTCCGGGGGAGGCTACACCTTC. The chain couples TRBV7-3 to TRBJ1-2; 7 positions agree with TRBD1. The V gene's germline CDR1 is SGHTA and CDR2 FQGTGA. This CDR3 is 15 amino acids long. With V trimmed by 2 bases and J by 8 bases, 11 bases remained unmatched.

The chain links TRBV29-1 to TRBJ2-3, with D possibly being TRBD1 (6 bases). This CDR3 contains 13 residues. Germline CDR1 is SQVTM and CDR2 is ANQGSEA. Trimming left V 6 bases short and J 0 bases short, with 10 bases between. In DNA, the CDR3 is TGCAGCGTCGGACAGATTAGCACAGATACGCAGTATTTT. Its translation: CSVGQISTDTQYF.